Given below is one T cell receptor (beta chain) in context. Its antigen remains unidentified. Using immunoSEQ multiplex PCR, the repertoire was profiled, and TCRdb retains in-frame clones only, with some absent. The table includes about 420,000 clones, roughly 90% detected once. V gave up 6 bases and J gave up 0 bases, with 9 bases separating them. CDR1 is MDHEN and CDR2 is SYDVKM in the germline V gene. CDR3 length: 15 residues. This record belongs to a study of Ad26.COV2.S vaccination and SARS-CoV-2 variants. Study-wide context: The donor belonged to the COV1001 Ad26.COV2.S trial arm. Notes on the study in general: Compared with placebo recipients, vaccine recipients had higher spike-specific TCR breadth.

The treatment was: around 19 received Ad26.COV2.S at low or high dose, single or two shots; about 5 received placebo; per-sample allocation not given. Vaccine and placebo recipients were sampled on day 63 after the first injection. The clonotype originates from a person aged 18-60 years who received the Ad26.COV2.S COVID-19 vaccine or a placebo. Sequencing was performed on peripheral blood, taken in a trial of Ad26.COV2.S vaccine versus placebo. This rearrangement joins TRBV28 to TRBJ1-6; D ambiguous. CDR3 amino acids: CASRDESSYNSPLHF. The CDR3 DNA follows: TGTGCCAGCAGAGACGAGAGCTCCTATAATTCACCCCTCCACTTT.